These 29 T cell receptor beta chains were all obtained from the same sample, sequenced in a study of blood T cell repertoires in COVID-19. The repertoire was sequenced with immunoSEQ multiplex PCR; TCRdb's copy has only in-frame clones and lacks some. The sample yields about 150,000 clones, about 85% seen once. Sequenced material: peripheral blood. The origin of the receptors is a human donor with COVID-19, enrolled during active disease. The donor label of this sample is uncertain.

The chain has TRBV30 and TRBJ2-7; no definite D call. The CDR3 has 11 residues. Trimming stripped 8 bases from V and 3 bases from J, with 11 bases between. Germline V gives CDR1 GTSNPN, CDR2 SVGIG (reference sequence). The CDR3 spells CAPAKNYEQYF. CDR3 sequence (DNA): TGTGCCCCCGCTAAAAACTACGAGCAGTACTTC.

The chain combines TRBV3-1 (or the pseudogene TRBV3-2) with TRBJ2-3; TRBD2 matches 12 bases. This CDR3 is built from 15 residues. CDR1 LGHDT and CDR2 YNNKEL come from the germline V gene (reference sequence). The V gene end was trimmed by 1 base and the J gene end by 4 bases; junction bases not matched to a gene: 0. DNA for the CDR3: TGTGCCAGCAGCCAAGCTAGCGGGGGGGCAGATACGCAGTATTTT. It translates to CASSQASGGADTQYF.

The table lists this clone with a count of one. This sequence joins TRBV3-1 (or the pseudogene TRBV3-2) and TRBJ1-5; D unresolved. The V end was cut by 0 bases, the J end by 6 bases, with 12 bases between. The CDR3 totals 15 residues. Per the germline V gene, CDR1 is LGHDT and CDR2 is YNNKEL (reference sequence). The CDR3 DNA reads TGTGCCAGCAGCCAAGATCGGGAGCTTCTTCAGCCCCAGCATTTT. This sequence encodes CASSQDRELLQPQHF.

Here the CDR3 DNA reads TGTGCCAGCGGGGGGGATAGCACAGATACGCAGTATTTT. This codes for CASGGDSTDTQYF. The rearrangement uses TRBV2 and TRBJ2-3, with 7 bases fitting TRBD2. The CDR3 has 13 residues. The germline V gene encodes CDR1 SNHLY and CDR2 FYNNEI. Trimming removed 8 bases from V and 0 bases from J; junction bases left unmatched: 2.

This chain joins TRBV12-3 or TRBV12-4 and TRBJ1-1; TRBD1 is a possible D gene (6 bases). The CDR3 sequence is 13 residues long. Trimming left V 4 bases short and J 3 bases short, with 9 bases between. CDR3 nucleotides: TGTGCCAGCAGTTCCCAGGGGTACACTGAAGCTTTCTTT. This codes for CASSSQGYTEAFF.

This chain connects TRBV18 to TRBJ2-2; 9 bases line up with TRBD1. The CDR3 contains 15 residues. Germline-derived CDR1 and CDR2 are KGHSH and LQKENI. V gave up 6 bases and J gave up 4 bases; unmatched junction bases: 6. The DNA for the CDR3 is TGTGCCAGCTCTCCCGGGACAGGGTCCACCGGGGAGCTGTTTTTT. Its protein is CASSPGTGSTGELFF.

The V and J genes are TRBV6-5 and TRBJ2-7; perhaps TRBD2 as D (5 bases). Trimming shortened V by 11 bases and J by 5 bases, and 16 bases separated the two germline ends. This CDR3 contains 12 residues. Germline V gene lookup returns CDR1 MNHEY and CDR2 SVGAGI. The CDR3 DNA is TGTGCCGTCTTTACGGGGTGGGACGAGCAGTACTTC. Residues: CAVFTGWDEQYF.

This clone has a handful of counts. This chain joins TRBV28 and TRBJ2-1, with D unresolved. The CDR3 has 12 residues. V was shortened by 2 bases and J by 8 bases, with 7 bases between the two germline ends. CDR1 is MDHEN, CDR2 SYDVKM, per germline. The DNA of the CDR3 is TGTGCCAGCAGTTTACGGTCTCATGAGCAGTTCTTC. Its protein product is CASSLRSHEQFF.

V usage is TRBV19 and J usage is TRBJ1-1; 10 bases line up with TRBD1. The germline V gene has CDR1 LNHDA and CDR2 SQIVND (reference sequence). The CDR3 runs 17 residues. V lost 5 bases to trimming and J lost 0 bases; unmatched junction nucleotides: 9. CDR3 in amino acids: CASSFRQGAFMNTEAFF. The CDR3 nucleotides read TGTGCCAGTAGTTTCCGACAGGGGGCCTTTATGAACACTGAAGCTTTCTTT. The full variable domain, with the rest looked up from reference TRBV19 and TRBJ1-1, is DGGITQSPKYLFRKEGQNVTLSCEQNLNHDAMYWYRQDPGQGLRLIYYSQIVNDFQKGDIAEGYSVSREKKESFPLTVTSAQKNPTAFYLCASSFRQGAFMNTEAFFGQGTRLTVV.

This clone was seen a single time. J is TRBJ1-1 and V is TRBV3-1 (or the pseudogene TRBV3-2); D not resolved. V was pared by 4 bases and J by 4 bases, with 16 bases between. The CDR3 extends over 15 amino acids. Per germline, CDR1 LGHDT and CDR2 YNNKEL (reference sequence). The DNA for the CDR3 is TGTGCCAGCAGCCCCCCCGGTACCGTTGGCACTGAAGCTTTCTTT. Residues: CASSPPGTVGTEAFF.

The J gene is TRBJ1-4, the V gene TRBV21-1; TRBD1 reflects the table's D call only, with no check against the DNA. TRBV21-1 is a pseudogene segment. The CDR3 contains 16 residues. The CDR3 reads CASSKALTGGSEKLFF. CDR3 DNA sequence: TGTGCCAGCAGCAAAGCGCTCACAGGGGGAAGTGAAAAACTGTTTTTT.

Of note for this clone: The conserved phenylalanine or tryptophan normally closing the CDR3 is absent here, so this likely arose from a read error. The chain is built from TRBV5-4 and TRBJ1-2; D gene ambiguous. Trimming stripped 0 bases from V and 5 bases from J, with 14 bases between. This CDR3 is 15 amino acids long. Germline V CDR1 and CDR2: SGHNT, YYREEE (reference sequence). The CDR3 sequence is CASSLVGGNAYGYTL. The CDR3 coding sequence is TGTGCCAGCAGCTTGGTGGGCGGGAATGCTTATGGCTACACCCTC.

This clone was observed once. The CDR3 DNA follows: TGTGCCAGCTCACGAAGTGATGGTGAGGGCGCTGAAGCTTTCTTT. Translating it yields CASSRSDGEGAEAFF. The chain uses TRBV18 and TRBJ1-1; D uncertain. This CDR3 has 15 amino acids. V lost 4 bases and J lost 6, with 18 bases in between. From germline, CDR1 is KGHSH and CDR2 LQKENI.

The V gene is TRBV6-8, the J gene TRBJ1-6; D call uncertain. Trimming took off 8 bases at V and 4 bases at J, with 18 bases between the two ends. CDR1 and CDR2 from the germline V gene are MNHGY and SAAAGT. The CDR3 covers 16 residues. In DNA, the CDR3 is TGTGCCAGCCGTCCCGTGTACTCACTGTATAATTCACCCCTCCACTTT. Translated: CASRPVYSLYNSPLHF.

The chain employs TRBV5-4 and TRBJ1-1; D remains ambiguous. CDR1 SGHNT and CDR2 YYREEE come from the germline V gene (reference sequence). Trimming took 4 bases from V and 1 from J, leaving 8 bases between them. The CDR3 runs 13 residues. In DNA form, the CDR3 reads TGTGCCAGCAGCGAGGAAGGGAACACTGAAGCTTTCTTT. Amino acids: CASSEEGNTEAFF.

The rearrangement links TRBV9 to TRBJ1-3, with a tentative D call TRBD1 (6 bases). The CDR3 runs 15 residues. Trimming left V 3 bases short and J 0 bases short, with 10 bases between. CDR1 is SGDLS, CDR2 YYNGEE, per germline. This CDR3 is CASSAGTHSGNTIYF. The CDR3 region has the DNA TGTGCCAGCAGCGCCGGGACACACTCTGGAAACACCATATATTTT.

J is TRBJ2-7 and V is TRBV11-2; tentative D call: TRBD2 (6 bases). Germline CDR1 SGHAT, CDR2 FQNNGV. V lost 5 bases and J 5 bases, leaving 19 bases between the germline ends. This CDR3 is built from 15 residues. CDR3 nucleotide sequence: TGTGCCAGCAGCGTAAATAGCGGAACACTTAACGAGCAGTACTTC. Translating gives CASSVNSGTLNEQYF.

CDR3 in amino acids: CASSLGGGPEETQYF. CDR3 nucleotide sequence: TGTGCCAGCAGCTTGGGGGGGGGCCCCGAGGAGACCCAGTACTTC. J is TRBJ2-5 and V is TRBV5-4; TRBD2 is a possible D gene (7 bases). With 0 bases removed from V and 5 bases from J, the gap between germline ends came to 14 bases. The CDR3 is 15 amino acids. CDR1 is SGHNT, CDR2 YYREEE, per germline (reference sequence).

This sequence joins TRBV10-1 and TRBJ2-7, with 9 bases that match TRBD1. In germline, CDR1 is WNHNN, CDR2 SYGVQD (reference sequence). Losses at the gene ends were 10 bases for V and 6 bases for J; bases not matched to a gene: 7. The CDR3 is 12 amino acids. The CDR3 protein is CATPGQGGEQYF. The CDR3 nucleotides are TGCGCCACCCCGGGACAGGGAGGCGAGCAGTACTTC.

The sample holds one count of this clone. The rearrangement joins TRBV19 to TRBJ1-2; unclear D gene. Germline CDR1 and CDR2: LNHDA and SQIVND (reference sequence). The CDR3 sequence is 13 residues long. V lost 8 bases and J 4 bases, leaving 14 bases between the germline ends. The CDR3 spells CASHRGEPYGYTF. As DNA, the CDR3 is TGTGCCAGTCACCGAGGCGAGCCCTATGGCTACACCTTC.

The V gene is TRBV5-1, the J gene TRBJ1-2; no definite D call. CDR1 and CDR2 from the germline V gene are SGHRS and YFSETQ. This CDR3 comprises 13 residues. V lost 0 bases to trimming and J lost 5 bases, with 8 bases between them. Written as DNA, the CDR3 is TGCGCCAGCAGCTTGGGTGGGGAGTATGGCTACACCTTC. As protein: CASSLGGEYGYTF. The entire variable domain, with the rest obtained from reference TRBV5-1 and TRBJ1-2, is as follows: KAGVTQTPRYLIKTRGQQVTLSCSPISGHRSVSWYQQTPGQGLQFLFEYFSETQRNKGNFPGRFSGRQFSNSRSEMNVSTLELGDSALYLCASSLGGEYGYTFGSGTRLTVV.

The chain employs TRBV5-1 and TRBJ1-6, with a weak D call TRBD1 (5 bases). Germline V CDR1 and CDR2: SGHRS, YFSETQ. V was clipped by 0 bases and J by 7 bases, with 11 bases between them. The CDR3 contains 15 residues. The CDR3 is CASSLAGQGNSPLHF. The CDR3 DNA sequence: TGCGCCAGCAGCTTGGCCGGGCAGGGAAATTCACCCCTCCACTTT.

V and J are TRBV2 and TRBJ2-7, with 10 bases identical to TRBD1. Per germline, CDR1 SNHLY and CDR2 FYNNEI. The J segment lost 2 bases and the V segment lost 9 bases, leaving 10 bases of the junction unmatched. This CDR3 contains 15 residues. The CDR3 region is CASLPDRGSPYEQYF. The CDR3 DNA sequence: TGTGCCAGTCTCCCGGACAGGGGGTCGCCCTACGAGCAGTACTTC.

This chain links TRBV7-6 with TRBJ2-3; the match to TRBD1 covers 8 bases. Germline-derived CDR1 and CDR2 are SGHVS and FNYEAQ. There are 15 residues in the CDR3. With 5 bases clipped from V and 3 bases from J, the junction kept 7 bases outside the gene matches. The CDR3, as DNA: TGTGCCAGCAGCCGTACTCAGGGGGCGACAGATACGCAGTATTTT. It encodes CASSRTQGATDTQYF.

The gene calls are TRBV11-3 and TRBJ2-1; perhaps TRBD1 as D (5 bases). Germline CDR1 and CDR2: SGHNT and YENEEA. The CDR3 sequence is 16 residues long. V was trimmed by 4 bases and J by 0 bases, leaving 13 bases between them. CDR3 amino acids: CASSYSGWGSYNEQFF. The CDR3 DNA is TGTGCCAGCAGCTACTCAGGGTGGGGCTCCTACAATGAGCAGTTCTTC.

This clone showed up just a few times. The chain is built from TRBV7-6 and TRBJ1-5, with D possibly TRBD1 on 5 matching bases. Germline lookup yields CDR1 SGHVS and CDR2 FNYEAQ. Trimming left V 5 bases short and J 4 bases short, with 18 bases between. The CDR3 totals 16 residues. CDR3 bases: TGTGCCAGCAGCCCTGGGTGGGCAGGGAGGAATCAGCCCCAGCATTTT. Its translation: CASSPGWAGRNQPQHF.

The chain joins TRBV10-1 to TRBJ1-1; possibly TRBD1 for D (5 bases). Germline loops: CDR1 WNHNN, CDR2 SYGVQD (reference sequence). Trimming removed 0 bases at V and 4 bases at J, with 6 bases between. This CDR3 is built from 13 residues. The CDR3 here is CASSESGGTEAFF. In DNA, the CDR3 is TGCGCCAGCAGTGAGTCCGGGGGCACTGAAGCTTTCTTT.

The genes are TRBV20-1 and TRBJ2-1, with D perhaps matching TRBD1 (6 bases). V was cut by 6 bases and J by 8 bases, with 11 bases left in between. Germline lookup yields CDR1 DFQATT and CDR2 SNEGSKA (reference sequence). There are 11 residues in the CDR3. CDR3 residues: CSAIQGDEQFF. The CDR3 DNA sequence: TGCAGTGCAATACAGGGCGATGAGCAGTTCTTC.

The chain uses TRBV3-1 (or the pseudogene TRBV3-2) and TRBJ2-7; D may be TRBD1 (6 bases). Trimming took off 2 bases at V and 7 bases at J, with 15 bases between the two ends. This CDR3 is 14 amino acids long. The germline gives CDR1 LGHDT, CDR2 YNNKEL (reference sequence). The DNA for the CDR3 is TGTGCCAGCAGCCAATCCGGGACAAGCTATGAGCAGTACTTC. Translated, it gives CASSQSGTSYEQYF.